Below are 14 T cell receptor beta chains sequenced from a single sample in a study of T-cell memory formation after mild COVID-19. TCRdb ran MiXCR on the 5' RACE reads and lists one entry per CDR3 protein. The data show 400,000 or so distinct CDR3 sequences, 15% to 25% seen once. Sequenced material: PBMCs or a T cell subset sorted from them (not recorded which). All receptors derive from an adult woman who had mild COVID-19 (a few samples of this study predate the infection). Cell type and time point are not known.

This clonotype was counted a few times. V gene TRBV20-1 combines with J gene TRBJ1-4, with D tentatively TRBD1 (5 bases). The CDR3 is made up of 15 amino acids. Looked up from germline, CDR1 is DFQATT and CDR2 is SNEGSKA (reference sequence). V lost 0 bases, J lost 5 bases, and 13 bases lay in between. CDR3 DNA: TGCAGTGCTAGAGATAGTCGGGGGTCCAATGAAAAACTGTTTTTT. It translates to CSARDSRGSNEKLFF.

This clonotype was seen only a few times. The chain is built from TRBV4-1 and TRBJ2-1, with 11 bases identical to TRBD2. Germline assignment: CDR1 MGHRA and CDR2 YSYEKL. The CDR3 is 18 amino acids. The ends lost 1 base at V and 4 bases at J; junction bases unmatched: 9. CDR3 bases: TGCGCCAGCAGCCAAGTAGGAAGGACTAGCGGGCTGTACAATGAGCAGTTCTTC. Protein sequence: CASSQVGRTSGLYNEQFF.

J is TRBJ1-4 and V is TRBV12-3 or TRBV12-4; D gene ambiguous. The CDR3 is 13 amino acids. Deletions cut 5 bases from V and 5 bases from J, with 9 bases between. The CDR3 here is CASSVVFNEKLFF. In DNA, the CDR3 is TGTGCCAGCAGTGTTGTCTTCAATGAAAAACTGTTTTTT.

This clonotype was observed a handful of times. The rearrangement links TRBV20-1 to TRBJ2-1, with 13 bases lining up with TRBD2. Germline CDR1 and CDR2: DFQATT and SNEGSKA (reference sequence). The CDR3 length is 16 residues. V shed 6 bases and J 6 bases; nucleotides not matched to a gene: 11. The DNA of the CDR3 is TGCAGTGCCCGTGGACTAGCGGGAGTAAGAGTCAATGAGCAGTTCTTC. Its protein product is CSARGLAGVRVNEQFF.

In its sample, this clonotype was seen a few times. J is TRBJ1-2 and V is TRBV7-9, with D tentatively TRBD1 (5 bases). Trimming took off 6 bases at V and 8 bases at J, with 16 bases between the two ends. The CDR3 is 13 residues long. Germline CDR1 is SEHNR and CDR2 is FQNEAQ (reference sequence). CDR3 sequence: CASRSGGDEGYTF. CDR3 bases: TGTGCCAGCAGATCGGGGGGGGACGAGGGCTACACCTTC.

V gene TRBV4-2 combines with J gene TRBJ2-3, with TRBD2 matching over 13 bases. The CDR3 length is 17 residues. With V trimmed by 5 bases and J by 3 bases, 8 bases remained unmatched. Germline values: CDR1 LGHNA, CDR2 YNFKEQ. CDR3 residues: CASSRLAGGLSTDTQYF. CDR3 coding DNA: TGTGCCAGCAGCAGACTAGCGGGAGGACTTTCAACAGATACGCAGTATTTT.

CDR3 residues: CASSQEWQAYNEQFF. CDR3 coding DNA: TGTGCCAGCAGCCAAGAGTGGCAGGCATACAATGAGCAGTTCTTC. This chain uses TRBV4-2 with TRBJ2-1; D ambiguous. Trimming stripped 0 bases from V and 4 bases from J, with 10 bases between. The CDR3 runs to 15 residues. Germline V CDR1 and CDR2: LGHNA, YNFKEQ.

This rearrangement joins TRBV3-1 to TRBJ2-5; D ambiguous. There are 12 residues in the CDR3. V dropped 4 bases and J dropped 3 bases, with 6 bases sitting between them. Germline assignment: CDR1 LGHDT and CDR2 YNNKEL (reference sequence). CDR3: CASSRPKETQYF. The CDR3 nucleotides read TGTGCCAGCAGCCGCCCAAAAGAGACCCAGTACTTC.

A remark on this clonotype: Its ends do not fully match the called genes, so a read error is possible. This rearrangement joins TRBV29-1 to TRBJ1-2, with D perhaps TRBD1 (5 bases). CDR1 SQVTM and CDR2 ANQGSEA come from the germline V gene. This CDR3 has 12 residues. The CDR3 sequence: CSVQDSNYGYTF. The CDR3 DNA is TGCAGCGTTCAAGACAGCAACTATGGCTACACCTTC.

The chain recombines TRBV6-6 with TRBJ2-6, with D perhaps assigned TRBD1 or TRBD2 (5 bases each). Trimming removed 5 bases from V and 0 bases from J, with 14 bases in between. This CDR3 has 17 amino acids. The germline CDR1 and CDR2 sequences are MNHNY and SVGAGI (reference sequence). This CDR3 reads CASSNRDRPSGANVLTF. The CDR3 coding sequence is TGTGCCAGCAGTAATAGGGACCGTCCCTCTGGGGCCAACGTCCTGACTTTC.

The chain uses TRBV12-3 or TRBV12-4 and TRBJ1-3, with 8 bases matching TRBD1. The CDR3 runs to 14 residues. Unmatched junction bases numbered 6, after V lost 3 bases and J lost 8 bases. This CDR3 is CASSFRQGADTIYF. In DNA, the CDR3 is TGTGCCAGCAGTTTTCGGCAGGGGGCGGACACCATATATTTT.

This clonotype was picked up a small number of times. The chain carries TRBV6-5 and TRBJ1-5; 7 nucleotides match TRBD1. The CDR3 totals 15 residues. Unmatched junction bases numbered 5, after V lost 2 bases and J lost 4 bases. In germline, CDR1 is MNHEY, CDR2 SVGAGI. CDR3 residues: CASSYRQGGNQPQHF. The DNA of the CDR3 is TGTGCCAGCAGTTACCGACAGGGAGGTAATCAGCCCCAGCATTTT.

This clonotype was found a few times. The chain is built from TRBV13 and TRBJ2-5; TRBD2 matches at 9 bases. Germline CDR1 and CDR2: PRHDT and FYEKMQ (reference sequence). Trimming removed 2 bases from V and 5 bases from J; junction bases left unmatched: 9. This CDR3 has 16 residues. The CDR3 reads CASSLIRSGSEETQYF. Written as DNA, the CDR3 is TGTGCCAGCAGCTTAATACGTAGCGGGAGTGAGGAGACCCAGTACTTC.

Only a few counts were recorded for this clonotype. At one of its ends the junction is not consistent with the germline gene, which may arise from a read error. The V and J genes are TRBV7-7 and TRBJ2-2; possible D gene TRBD1, 7 bases. From germline, CDR1 is SSHAT and CDR2 FNYEAQ (reference sequence). The CDR3 loop spans 14 amino acids. CDR3 protein: CASSSRGDTGELFF. CDR3 DNA sequence: TGTGCTAGCAGCTCCAGGGGGGACACCGGGGAGCTGTTTTTT.